This note documents a single TCR beta chain sequence. This CDR3 has 14 amino acids. V shed 5 bases and J shed 0 bases, with 10 bases lying between them. The germline gives CDR1 KGHSH, CDR2 LQKENI. This entry is derived from a study of blood T cell repertoires in COVID-19. Across the whole study: T cells, B-cell-depleted T cells, or PBMCs provided the cDNA or gDNA that served as material.

Profiling relied on immunoSEQ multiplex PCR, and the TCRdb table lists in-frame clones only, not all of them. The repertoire includes 300,000 to 350,000 clones, roughly 87% of them detected once, and more than 8.5% sits in the top ten. Across about two dozen US areas, participants ranged in age from 18 to 89 years. Participant-given clinical history determined each cohort assignment. Before being deemed recovered, Cohort 3 donors had two negative PCRs, clearance, or symptom resolution. J is TRBJ1-1 and V is TRBV18; no firm D call. This sequence was found in a woman aged 18-29 years who had recovered from COVID-19. The sequencing sample was made of PBMCs or T cells enriched from blood (not recorded which). CDR3 residues: CASSAGRMNTEAFF. In nucleotides, the CDR3 is TGTGCCAGCTCAGCTGGGAGGATGAACACTGAAGCTTTCTTT.